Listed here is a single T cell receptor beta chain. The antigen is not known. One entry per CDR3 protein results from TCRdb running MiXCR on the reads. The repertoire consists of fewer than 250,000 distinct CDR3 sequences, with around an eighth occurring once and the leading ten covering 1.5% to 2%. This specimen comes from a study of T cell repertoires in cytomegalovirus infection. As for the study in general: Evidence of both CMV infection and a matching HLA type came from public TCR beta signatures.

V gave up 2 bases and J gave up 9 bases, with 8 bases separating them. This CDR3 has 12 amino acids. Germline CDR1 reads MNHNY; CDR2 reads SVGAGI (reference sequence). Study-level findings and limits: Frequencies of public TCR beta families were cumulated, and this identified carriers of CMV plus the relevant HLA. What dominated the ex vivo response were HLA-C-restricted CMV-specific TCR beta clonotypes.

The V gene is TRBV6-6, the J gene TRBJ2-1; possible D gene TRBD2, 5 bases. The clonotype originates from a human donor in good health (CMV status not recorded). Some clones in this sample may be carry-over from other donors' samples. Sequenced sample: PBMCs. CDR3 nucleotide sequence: TGTGCCAGCAGTTACGAGGGAGTTGAGCAGTTCTTC. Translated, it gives CASSYEGVEQFF.